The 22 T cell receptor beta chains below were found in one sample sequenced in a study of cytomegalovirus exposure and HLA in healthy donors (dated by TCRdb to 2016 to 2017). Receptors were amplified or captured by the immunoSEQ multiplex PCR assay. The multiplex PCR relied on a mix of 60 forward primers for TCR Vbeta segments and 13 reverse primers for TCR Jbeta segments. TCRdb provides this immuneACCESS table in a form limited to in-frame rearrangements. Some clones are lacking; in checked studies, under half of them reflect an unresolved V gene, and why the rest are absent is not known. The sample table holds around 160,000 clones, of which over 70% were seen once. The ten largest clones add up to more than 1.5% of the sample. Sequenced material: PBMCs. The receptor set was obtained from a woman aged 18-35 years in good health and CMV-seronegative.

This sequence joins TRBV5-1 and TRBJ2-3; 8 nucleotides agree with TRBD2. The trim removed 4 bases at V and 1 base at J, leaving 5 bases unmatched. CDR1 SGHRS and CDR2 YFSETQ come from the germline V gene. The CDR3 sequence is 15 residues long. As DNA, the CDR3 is TGCGCCAGCAGCCAGCGGGGGCGGGGCACAGATACGCAGTATTTT. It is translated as CASSQRGRGTDTQYF.

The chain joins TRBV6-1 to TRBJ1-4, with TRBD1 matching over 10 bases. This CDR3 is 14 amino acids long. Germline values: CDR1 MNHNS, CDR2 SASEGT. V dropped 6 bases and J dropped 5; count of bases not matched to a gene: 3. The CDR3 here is CASSPGQGNEKLFF. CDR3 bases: TGTGCCAGCAGCCCGGGACAGGGGAATGAAAAACTGTTTTTT.

CDR3 sequence: CASRGAQGAKYF. CDR3 DNA: TGTGCCAGCAGGGGAGCACAGGGGGCTAAGTACTTC. The genes are TRBV6-5 and TRBJ2-7; 9 bases fit TRBD1. Looked up from germline, CDR1 is MNHEY and CDR2 is SVGAGI. Trimming at V came to 6 bases and at J to 11 bases, leaving 8 bases not matched to a gene. The CDR3 has 12 residues.

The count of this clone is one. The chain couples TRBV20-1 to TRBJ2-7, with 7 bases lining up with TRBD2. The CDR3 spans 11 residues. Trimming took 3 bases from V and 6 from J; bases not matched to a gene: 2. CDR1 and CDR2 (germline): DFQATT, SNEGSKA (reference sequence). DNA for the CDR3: TGCAGTGCTAGCCAGCGGGGCGAGCAGTACTTC. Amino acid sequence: CSASQRGEQYF.

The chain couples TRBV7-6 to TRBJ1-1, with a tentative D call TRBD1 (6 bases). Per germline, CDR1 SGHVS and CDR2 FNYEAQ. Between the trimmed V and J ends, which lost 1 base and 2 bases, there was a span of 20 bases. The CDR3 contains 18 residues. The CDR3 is CASSLVAGAGRGNTEAFF. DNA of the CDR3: TGTGCCAGCAGCTTAGTTGCGGGGGCAGGGCGGGGTAACACTGAAGCTTTCTTT.

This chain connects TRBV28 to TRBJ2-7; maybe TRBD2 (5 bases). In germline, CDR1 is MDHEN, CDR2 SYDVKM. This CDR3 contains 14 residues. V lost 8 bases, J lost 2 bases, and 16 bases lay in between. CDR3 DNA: TGTGCCAGCCGTCAACTAGGAGGTCCCTACGAGCAGTACTTC. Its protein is CASRQLGGPYEQYF.

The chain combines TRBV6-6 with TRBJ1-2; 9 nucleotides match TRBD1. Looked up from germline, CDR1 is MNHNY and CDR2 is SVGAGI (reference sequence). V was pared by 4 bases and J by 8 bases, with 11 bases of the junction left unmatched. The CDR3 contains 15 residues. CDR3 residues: CASSSGQGTVMGYTF. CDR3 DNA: TGTGCCAGCAGTTCAGGACAGGGGACTGTTATGGGCTACACCTTC.

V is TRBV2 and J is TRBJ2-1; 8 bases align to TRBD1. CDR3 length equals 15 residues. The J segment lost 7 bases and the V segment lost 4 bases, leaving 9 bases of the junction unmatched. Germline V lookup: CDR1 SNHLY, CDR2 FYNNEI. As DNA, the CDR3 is TGTGCCAGCAGTGTAGGAAGGACAGGGACTAATGAGCAGTTCTTC. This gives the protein CASSVGRTGTNEQFF.

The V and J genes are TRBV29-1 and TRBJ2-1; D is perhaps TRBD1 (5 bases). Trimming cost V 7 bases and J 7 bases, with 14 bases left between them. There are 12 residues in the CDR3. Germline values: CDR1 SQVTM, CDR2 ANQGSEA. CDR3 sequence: CSAPTAGNEQFF. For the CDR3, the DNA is TGCAGCGCCCCGACCGCAGGGAATGAGCAGTTCTTC.

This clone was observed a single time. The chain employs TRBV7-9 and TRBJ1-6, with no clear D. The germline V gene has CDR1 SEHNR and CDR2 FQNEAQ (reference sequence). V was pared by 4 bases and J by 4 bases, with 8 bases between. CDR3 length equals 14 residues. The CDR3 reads CASSSGGYNSPLHF. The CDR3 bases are TGTGCCAGCAGCTCCGGTGGTTATAATTCACCCCTCCACTTT.

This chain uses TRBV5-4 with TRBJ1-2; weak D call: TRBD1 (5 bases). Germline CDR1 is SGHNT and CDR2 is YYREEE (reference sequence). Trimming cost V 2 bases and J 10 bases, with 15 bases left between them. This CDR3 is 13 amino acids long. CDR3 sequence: CASSFGSGSDYTF. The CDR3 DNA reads TGTGCCAGCAGCTTCGGGTCAGGGTCTGACTACACCTTC. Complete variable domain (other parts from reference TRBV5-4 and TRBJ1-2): ETGVTQSPTHLIKTRGQQVTLRCSSQSGHNTVSWYQQALGQGPQFIFQYYREEENGRGNFPPRFSGLQFPNYSSELNVNALELDDSALYLCASSFGSGSDYTFGSGTRLTVV.

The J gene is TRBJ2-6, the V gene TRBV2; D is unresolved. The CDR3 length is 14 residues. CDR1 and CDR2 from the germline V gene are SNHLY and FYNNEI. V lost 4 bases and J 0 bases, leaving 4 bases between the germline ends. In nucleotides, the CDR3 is TGTGCCAGCAGTGGGCACTCTGGGGCCAACGTCCTGACTTTC. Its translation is CASSGHSGANVLTF.

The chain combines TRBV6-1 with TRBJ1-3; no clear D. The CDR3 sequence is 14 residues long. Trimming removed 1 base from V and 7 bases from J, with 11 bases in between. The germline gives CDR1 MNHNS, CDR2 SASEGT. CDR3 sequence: CASSEVPSGNTIYF. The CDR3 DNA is TGTGCCAGCAGTGAAGTACCTTCGGGGAACACCATATATTTT.

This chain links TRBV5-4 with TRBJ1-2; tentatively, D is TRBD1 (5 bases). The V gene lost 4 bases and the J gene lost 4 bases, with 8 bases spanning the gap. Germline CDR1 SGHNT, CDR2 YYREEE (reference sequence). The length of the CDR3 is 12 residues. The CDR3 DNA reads TGTGCCAGCAGCGAAGACAGCTATGGCTACACCTTC. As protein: CASSEDSYGYTF.

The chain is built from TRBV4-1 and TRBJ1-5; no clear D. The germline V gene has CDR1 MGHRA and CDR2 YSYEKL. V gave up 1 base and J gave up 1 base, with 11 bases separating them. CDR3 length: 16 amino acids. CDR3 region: CASSQGGGLSNQPQHF. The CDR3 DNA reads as TGCGCCAGCAGCCAAGGTGGCGGATTAAGCAATCAGCCCCAGCATTTT.

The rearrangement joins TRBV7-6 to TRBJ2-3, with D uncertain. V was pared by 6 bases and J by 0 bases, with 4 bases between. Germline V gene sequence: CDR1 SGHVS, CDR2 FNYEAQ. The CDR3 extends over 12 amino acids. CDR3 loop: CASRASTDTQYF. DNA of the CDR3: TGTGCCAGCAGAGCTAGCACAGATACGCAGTATTTT.

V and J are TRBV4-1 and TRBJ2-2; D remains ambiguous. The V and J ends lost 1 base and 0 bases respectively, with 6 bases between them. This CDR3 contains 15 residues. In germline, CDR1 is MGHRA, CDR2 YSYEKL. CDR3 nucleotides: TGCGCCAGCAGCCAAGTTCCAGCGAACACCGGGGAGCTGTTTTTT. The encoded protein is CASSQVPANTGELFF.

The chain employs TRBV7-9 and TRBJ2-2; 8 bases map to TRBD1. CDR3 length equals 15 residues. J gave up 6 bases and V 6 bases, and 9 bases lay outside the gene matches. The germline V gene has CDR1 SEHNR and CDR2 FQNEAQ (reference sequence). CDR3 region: CASRQDRGGPGELFF. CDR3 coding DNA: TGTGCCAGCAGGCAAGACAGGGGAGGTCCCGGGGAGCTGTTTTTT. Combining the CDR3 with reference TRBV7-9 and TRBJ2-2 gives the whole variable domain DTGVSQNPRHKITKRGQNVTFRCDPISEHNRLYWYRQTLGQGPEFLTYFQNEAQLEKSRLLSDRFSAERPKGSFSTLEIQRTEQGDSAMYLCASRQDRGGPGELFFGEGSRLTVL.

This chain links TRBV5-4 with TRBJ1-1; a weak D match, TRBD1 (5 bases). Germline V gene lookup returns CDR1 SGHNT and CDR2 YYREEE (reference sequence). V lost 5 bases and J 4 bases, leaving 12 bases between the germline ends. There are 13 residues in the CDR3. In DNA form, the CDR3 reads TGTGCCAGCAGGGGGCAGGGTCGCACTGAAGCTTTCTTT. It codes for CASRGQGRTEAFF.

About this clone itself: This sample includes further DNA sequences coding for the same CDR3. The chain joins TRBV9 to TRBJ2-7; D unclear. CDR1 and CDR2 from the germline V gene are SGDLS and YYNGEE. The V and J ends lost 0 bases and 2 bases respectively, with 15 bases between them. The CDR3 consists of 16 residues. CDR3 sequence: CASSVATIAPTYEQYF. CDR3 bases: TGTGCCAGCAGCGTAGCCACAATAGCCCCTACCTACGAGCAGTACTTC. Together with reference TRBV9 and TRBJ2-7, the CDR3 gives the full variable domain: DSGVTQTPKHLITATGQRVTLRCSPRSGDLSVYWYQQSLDQGLQFLIQYYNGEERAKGNILERFSAQQFPDLHSELNLSSLELGDSALYFCASSVATIAPTYEQYFGPGTRLTVT.

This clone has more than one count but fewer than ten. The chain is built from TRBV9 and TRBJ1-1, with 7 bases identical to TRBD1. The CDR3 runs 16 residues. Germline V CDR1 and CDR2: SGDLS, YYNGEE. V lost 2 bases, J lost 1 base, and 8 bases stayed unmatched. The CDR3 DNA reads TGTGCCAGCAGCGTCCGACCCGCAGGGGGGAACACTGAAGCTTTCTTT. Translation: CASSVRPAGGNTEAFF.

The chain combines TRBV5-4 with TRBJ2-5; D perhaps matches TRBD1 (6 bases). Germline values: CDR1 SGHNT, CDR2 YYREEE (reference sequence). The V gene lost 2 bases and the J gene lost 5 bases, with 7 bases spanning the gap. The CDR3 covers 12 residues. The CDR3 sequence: CASSFDRETQYF. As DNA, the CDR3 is TGTGCCAGCAGCTTCGACAGGGAGACCCAGTACTTC.